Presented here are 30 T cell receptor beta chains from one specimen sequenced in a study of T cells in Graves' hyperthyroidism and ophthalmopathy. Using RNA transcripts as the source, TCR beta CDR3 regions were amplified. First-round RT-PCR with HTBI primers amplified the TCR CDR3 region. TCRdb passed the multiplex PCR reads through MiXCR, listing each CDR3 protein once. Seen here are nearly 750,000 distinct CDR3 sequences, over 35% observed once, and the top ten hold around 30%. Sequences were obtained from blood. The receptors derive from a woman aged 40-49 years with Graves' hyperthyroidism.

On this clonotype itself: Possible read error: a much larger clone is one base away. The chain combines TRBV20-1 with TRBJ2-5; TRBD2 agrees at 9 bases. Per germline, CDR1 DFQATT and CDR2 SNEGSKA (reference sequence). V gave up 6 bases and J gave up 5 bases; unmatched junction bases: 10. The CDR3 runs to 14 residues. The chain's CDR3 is CSAALSGSQETQYF. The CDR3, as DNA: TGCAGTGCCGCCCTTAGCGGGAGTCAGGAGACCCAGTACTTC.

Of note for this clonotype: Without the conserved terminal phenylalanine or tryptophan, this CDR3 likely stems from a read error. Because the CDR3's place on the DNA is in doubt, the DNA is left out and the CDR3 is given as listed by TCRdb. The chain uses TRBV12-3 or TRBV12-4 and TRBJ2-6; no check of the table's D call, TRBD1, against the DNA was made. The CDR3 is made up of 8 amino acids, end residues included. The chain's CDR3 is CASSPFPT.

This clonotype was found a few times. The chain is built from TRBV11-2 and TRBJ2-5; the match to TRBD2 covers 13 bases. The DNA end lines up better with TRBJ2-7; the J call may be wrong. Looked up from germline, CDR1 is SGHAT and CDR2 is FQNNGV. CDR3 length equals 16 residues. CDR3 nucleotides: TGTGCCAGCAGCGGGTTACTAGCGGGGGGGCCAAACGAGCAGTACTTC. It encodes CASSGLLAGGPNEQYF.

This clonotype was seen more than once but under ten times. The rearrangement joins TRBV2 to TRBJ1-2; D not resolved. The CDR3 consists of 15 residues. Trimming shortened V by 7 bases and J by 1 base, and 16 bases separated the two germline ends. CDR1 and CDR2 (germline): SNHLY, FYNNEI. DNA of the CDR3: TGTGCCAGCATCGGCGGGCAGGTCCTTAACTATGGCTACACCTTC. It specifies CASIGGQVLNYGYTF.

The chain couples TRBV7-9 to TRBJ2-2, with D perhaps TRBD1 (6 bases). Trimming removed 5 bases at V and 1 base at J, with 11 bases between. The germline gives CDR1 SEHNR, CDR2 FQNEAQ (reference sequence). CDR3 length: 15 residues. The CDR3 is CASSTGQLNTGELFF. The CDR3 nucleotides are TGTGCCAGCAGCACCGGACAGCTGAACACCGGGGAGCTGTTTTTT.

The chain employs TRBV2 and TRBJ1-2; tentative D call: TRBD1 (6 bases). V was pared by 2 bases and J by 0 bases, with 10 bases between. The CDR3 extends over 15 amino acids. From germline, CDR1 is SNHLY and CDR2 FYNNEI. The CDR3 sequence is CASSETGSSNYGYTF. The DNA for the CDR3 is TGTGCCAGCAGTGAAACAGGGTCATCTAACTATGGCTACACCTTC. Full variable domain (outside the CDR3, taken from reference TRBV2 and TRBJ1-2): EPEVTQTPSHQVTQMGQEVILRCVPISNHLYFYWYRQILGQKVEFLVSFYNNEISEKSEIFDDQFSVERPDGSNFTLKIRSTKLEDSAMYFCASSETGSSNYGYTFGSGTRLTVV.

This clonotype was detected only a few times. CDR3 nucleotide sequence: TGTGCCAGTAGTATTGGCAGGGGGCTTGATCAGCCCCAGCATTTT. This gives the protein CASSIGRGLDQPQHF. This sequence joins TRBV19 and TRBJ1-5, with 8 bases matching TRBD1. This CDR3 spans 15 amino acids. V lost 3 bases to trimming and J lost 5 bases; unmatched junction nucleotides: 6. The V gene's germline CDR1 is LNHDA and CDR2 SQIVND (reference sequence).

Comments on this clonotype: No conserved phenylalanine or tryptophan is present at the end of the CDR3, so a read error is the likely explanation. In DNA, the CDR3 is TGTGCCAGCAGTGAAAATCATATTTGGGGTTACGAGCAGTACCTC. This encodes CASSENHIWGYEQYL. The chain recombines TRBV7-2 with TRBJ2-7; D gene uncertain. This CDR3 is built from 15 residues. Germline assignment: CDR1 SGHTA and CDR2 FQGNSA. The V end was cut by 6 bases, the J end by 4 bases, with 19 bases between.

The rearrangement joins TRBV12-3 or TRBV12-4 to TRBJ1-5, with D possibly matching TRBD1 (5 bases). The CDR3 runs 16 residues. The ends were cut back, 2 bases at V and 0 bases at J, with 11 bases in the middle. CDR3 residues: CASSLIGGYSNQPQHF. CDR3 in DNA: TGTGCCAGCAGTTTAATCGGGGGATATAGCAATCAGCCCCAGCATTTT.

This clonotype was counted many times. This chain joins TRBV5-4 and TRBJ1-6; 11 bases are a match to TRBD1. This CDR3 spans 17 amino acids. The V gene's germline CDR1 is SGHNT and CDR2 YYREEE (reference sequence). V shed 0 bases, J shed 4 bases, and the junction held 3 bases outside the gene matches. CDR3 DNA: TGTGCCAGCAGCTTGGCGGGACAGGGGGTGTATAATTCACCCCTCCACTTT. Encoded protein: CASSLAGQGVYNSPLHF.

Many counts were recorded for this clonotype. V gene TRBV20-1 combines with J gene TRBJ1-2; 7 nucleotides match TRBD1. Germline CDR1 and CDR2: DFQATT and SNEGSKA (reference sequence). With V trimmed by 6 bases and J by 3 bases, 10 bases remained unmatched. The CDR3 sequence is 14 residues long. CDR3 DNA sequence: TGCAGTGCCCCCGACAGGGATAAACACTATGGCTACACCTTC. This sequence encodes CSAPDRDKHYGYTF.

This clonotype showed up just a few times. CDR3 sequence: CASSVGGFNEKLFF. Here the CDR3 DNA reads TGTGCCAGCAGCGTGGGAGGTTTTAATGAAAAACTGTTTTTT. V and J are TRBV9 and TRBJ1-4; D is ambiguous. Trimming stripped 2 bases from V and 4 bases from J, with 9 bases between. In germline, CDR1 is SGDLS, CDR2 YYNGEE. This CDR3 region has 14 residues.

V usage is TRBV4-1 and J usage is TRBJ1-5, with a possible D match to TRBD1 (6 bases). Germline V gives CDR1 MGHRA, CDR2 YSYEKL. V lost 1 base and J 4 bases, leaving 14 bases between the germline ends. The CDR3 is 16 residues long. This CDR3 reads CASSQGATGINQPQHF. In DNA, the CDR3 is TGCGCCAGCAGCCAAGGAGCGACAGGAATTAATCAGCCCCAGCATTTT.

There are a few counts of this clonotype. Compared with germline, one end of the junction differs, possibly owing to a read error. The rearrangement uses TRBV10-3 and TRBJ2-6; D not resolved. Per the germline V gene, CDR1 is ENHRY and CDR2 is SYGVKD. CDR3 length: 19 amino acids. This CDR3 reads CASSEDDSPEISGANVLTF. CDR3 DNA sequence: TGTGCCAGCAGTGAAGATGACTCCCCTGAGATCTCTGGGGCCAACGTCCTGACTTTC.

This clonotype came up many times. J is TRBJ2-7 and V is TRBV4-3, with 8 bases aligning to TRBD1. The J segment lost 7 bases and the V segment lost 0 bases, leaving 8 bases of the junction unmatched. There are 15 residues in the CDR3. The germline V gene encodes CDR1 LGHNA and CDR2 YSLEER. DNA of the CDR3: TGCGCCAGCAGCCAAGAGGACGGACAGGGAGAGGAGCAGTACTTC. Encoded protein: CASSQEDGQGEEQYF.

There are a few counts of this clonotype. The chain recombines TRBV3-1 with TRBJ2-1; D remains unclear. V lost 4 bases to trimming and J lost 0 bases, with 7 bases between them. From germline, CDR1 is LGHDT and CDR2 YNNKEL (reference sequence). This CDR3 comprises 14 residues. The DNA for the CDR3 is TGTGCCAGCAGCCCCGAGATCTCCTACAATGAGCAGTTCTTC. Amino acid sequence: CASSPEISYNEQFF.

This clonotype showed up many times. CDR3 nucleotide sequence: TGCGCCAGCAGCACGGGACAGGGAGGTGAAGCTTTCTTT. Translating gives CASSTGQGGEAFF. This chain uses TRBV5-1 with TRBJ1-1; TRBD1 agrees at 9 bases. Trimming at V came to 4 bases and at J to 7 bases, leaving 5 bases not matched to a gene. Germline loops: CDR1 SGHRS, CDR2 YFSETQ. The CDR3 runs to 13 residues.

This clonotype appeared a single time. The CDR3 loop reads CAISFSGTNVLTF. For the CDR3, the DNA is TGTGCCATCAGTTTTTCCGGGACCAACGTCCTGACTTTC. V usage is TRBV10-3 and J usage is TRBJ2-6; weak D call: TRBD2 (5 bases). Germline CDR1 is ENHRY and CDR2 is SYGVKD. V was trimmed by 5 bases and J by 8 bases, leaving 10 bases between them. This CDR3 is 13 amino acids long.

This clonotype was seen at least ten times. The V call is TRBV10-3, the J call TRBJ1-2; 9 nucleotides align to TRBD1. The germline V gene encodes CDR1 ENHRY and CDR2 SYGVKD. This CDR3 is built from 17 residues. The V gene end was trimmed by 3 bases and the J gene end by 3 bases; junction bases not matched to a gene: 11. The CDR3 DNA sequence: TGTGCCATCAGTGAACCACCCGGGACAGGGCTTTACTATGGCTACACCTTC. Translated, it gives CAISEPPGTGLYYGYTF.

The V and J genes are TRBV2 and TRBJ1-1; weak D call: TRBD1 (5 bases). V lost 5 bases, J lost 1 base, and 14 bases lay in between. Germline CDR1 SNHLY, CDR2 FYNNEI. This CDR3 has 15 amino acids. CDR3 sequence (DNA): TGTGCCAGCAGTCCTGGGGGGTTCCGGAACACTGAAGCTTTCTTT. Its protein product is CASSPGGFRNTEAFF.

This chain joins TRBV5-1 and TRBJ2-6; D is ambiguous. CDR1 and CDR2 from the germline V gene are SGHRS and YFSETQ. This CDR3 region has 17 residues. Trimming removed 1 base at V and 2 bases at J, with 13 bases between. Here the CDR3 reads CASSLSPPWAGANVLTF. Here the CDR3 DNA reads TGCGCCAGCAGCTTGTCCCCACCGTGGGCTGGGGCCAACGTCCTGACTTTC.

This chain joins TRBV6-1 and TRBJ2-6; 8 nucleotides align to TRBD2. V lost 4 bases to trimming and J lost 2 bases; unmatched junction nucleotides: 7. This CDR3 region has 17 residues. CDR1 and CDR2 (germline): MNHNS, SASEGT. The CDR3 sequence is CASSAPGGGAGANVLTF. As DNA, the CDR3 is TGTGCCAGCAGTGCCCCGGGGGGGGGGGCTGGGGCCAACGTCCTGACTTTC.

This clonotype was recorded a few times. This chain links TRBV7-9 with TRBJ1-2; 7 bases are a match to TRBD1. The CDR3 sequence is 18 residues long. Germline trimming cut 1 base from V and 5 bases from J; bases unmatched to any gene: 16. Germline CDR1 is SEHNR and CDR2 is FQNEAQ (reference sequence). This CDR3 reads CASSLGSPPSRDRYGYTF. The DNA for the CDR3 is TGTGCCAGCAGCTTAGGTTCCCCACCGTCCCGGGACAGATATGGCTACACCTTC.

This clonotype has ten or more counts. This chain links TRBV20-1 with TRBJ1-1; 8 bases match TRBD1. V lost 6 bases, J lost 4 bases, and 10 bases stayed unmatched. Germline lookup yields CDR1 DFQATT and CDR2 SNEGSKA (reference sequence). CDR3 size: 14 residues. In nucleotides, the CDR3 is TGCAGTGCCGAAGCAGGGGGCGGGAGCACTGAAGCTTTCTTT. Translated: CSAEAGGGSTEAFF.

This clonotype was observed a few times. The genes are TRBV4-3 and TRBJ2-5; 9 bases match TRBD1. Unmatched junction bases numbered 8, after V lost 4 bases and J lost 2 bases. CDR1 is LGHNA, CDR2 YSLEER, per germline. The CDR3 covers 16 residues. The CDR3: CASSPQGAEYQETQYF. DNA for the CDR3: TGCGCCAGCAGCCCACAGGGGGCCGAGTATCAAGAGACCCAGTACTTC.

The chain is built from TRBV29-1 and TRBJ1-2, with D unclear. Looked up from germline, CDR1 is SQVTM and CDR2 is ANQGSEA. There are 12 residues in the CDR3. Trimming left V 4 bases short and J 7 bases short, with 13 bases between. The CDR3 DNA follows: TGCAGCGTTGTTGTCGCAGGCTCTGGCTACACCTTC. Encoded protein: CSVVVAGSGYTF.

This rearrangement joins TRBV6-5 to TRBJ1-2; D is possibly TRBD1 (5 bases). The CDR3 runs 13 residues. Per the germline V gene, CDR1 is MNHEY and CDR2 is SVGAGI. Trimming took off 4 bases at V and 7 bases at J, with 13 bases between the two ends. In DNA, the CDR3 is TGTGCCAGCAGTTCCCGAGGGGCAAGTGGCTACACCTTC. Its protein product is CASSSRGASGYTF.

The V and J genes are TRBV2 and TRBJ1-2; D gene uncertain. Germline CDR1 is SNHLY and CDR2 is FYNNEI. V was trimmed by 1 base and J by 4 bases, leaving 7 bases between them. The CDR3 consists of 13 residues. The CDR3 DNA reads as TGTGCCAGCAGTGAAGATATAGTCTATGGCTACACCTTC. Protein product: CASSEDIVYGYTF. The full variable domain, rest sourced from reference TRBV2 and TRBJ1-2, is EPEVTQTPSHQVTQMGQEVILRCVPISNHLYFYWYRQILGQKVEFLVSFYNNEISEKSEIFDDQFSVERPDGSNFTLKIRSTKLEDSAMYFCASSEDIVYGYTFGSGTRLTVV.

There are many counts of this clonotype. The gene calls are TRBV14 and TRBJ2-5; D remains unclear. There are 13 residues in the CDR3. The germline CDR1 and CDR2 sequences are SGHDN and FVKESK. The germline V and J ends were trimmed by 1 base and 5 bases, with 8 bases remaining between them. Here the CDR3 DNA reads TGTGCCAGCAGCCAAGCAGTCCCGGAGACCCAGTACTTC. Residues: CASSQAVPETQYF.

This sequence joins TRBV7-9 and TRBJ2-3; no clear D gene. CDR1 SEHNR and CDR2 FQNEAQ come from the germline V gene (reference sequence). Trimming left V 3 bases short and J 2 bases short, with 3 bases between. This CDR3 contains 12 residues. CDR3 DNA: TGTGCCAGCAGCTTTTTCACAGATACGCAGTATTTT. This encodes CASSFFTDTQYF. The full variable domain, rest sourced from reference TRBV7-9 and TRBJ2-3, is DTGVSQNPRHKITKRGQNVTFRCDPISEHNRLYWYRQTLGQGPEFLTYFQNEAQLEKSRLLSDRFSAERPKGSFSTLEIQRTEQGDSAMYLCASSFFTDTQYFGPGTRLTVL.